This TCR beta chain was captured in a study of Ad26.COV2.S vaccination and SARS-CoV-2 variants. Across the whole study: Donor had been placed in the Ad26.COV2.S arm of the COV1001 trial.

Treatment described: around 19 received Ad26.COV2.S at low or high dose, single or two shots; 5 received placebo; per-sample allocation not given. Sampling was performed 63 days after the first vaccine or placebo injection. Turning to this clone: What it recognizes is unknown.

The study, taken as a whole, reports: The TCR breadth and depth analyses may have produced an underestimate of total T cell responses. Among vaccine recipients, spike-specific TCR breadth exceeded that of placebo recipients.

Germline V gene lookup returns CDR1 MDHEN and CDR2 SYDVKM. V was pared by 7 bases and J by 2 bases, with 12 bases between. This CDR3 comprises 14 residues. The protocol was immunoSEQ multiplex PCR, while the TCRdb copy is restricted to in-frame clones and leaves out a portion. The sample lists about 480,000 clones, roughly nine tenths occurring once. Sequences were derived from peripheral blood, sampled in a trial of Ad26.COV2.S vaccine versus placebo. The clonotype comes from a person between 18 and 65 years old who received the Ad26.COV2.S COVID-19 vaccine or a placebo. V and J are TRBV28 and TRBJ1-5, with D unresolved. In DNA form, the CDR3 reads TGTGCCAGCAACTCGCTTGGTGGCAATCAGCCCCAGCATTTT. This codes for CASNSLGGNQPQHF.